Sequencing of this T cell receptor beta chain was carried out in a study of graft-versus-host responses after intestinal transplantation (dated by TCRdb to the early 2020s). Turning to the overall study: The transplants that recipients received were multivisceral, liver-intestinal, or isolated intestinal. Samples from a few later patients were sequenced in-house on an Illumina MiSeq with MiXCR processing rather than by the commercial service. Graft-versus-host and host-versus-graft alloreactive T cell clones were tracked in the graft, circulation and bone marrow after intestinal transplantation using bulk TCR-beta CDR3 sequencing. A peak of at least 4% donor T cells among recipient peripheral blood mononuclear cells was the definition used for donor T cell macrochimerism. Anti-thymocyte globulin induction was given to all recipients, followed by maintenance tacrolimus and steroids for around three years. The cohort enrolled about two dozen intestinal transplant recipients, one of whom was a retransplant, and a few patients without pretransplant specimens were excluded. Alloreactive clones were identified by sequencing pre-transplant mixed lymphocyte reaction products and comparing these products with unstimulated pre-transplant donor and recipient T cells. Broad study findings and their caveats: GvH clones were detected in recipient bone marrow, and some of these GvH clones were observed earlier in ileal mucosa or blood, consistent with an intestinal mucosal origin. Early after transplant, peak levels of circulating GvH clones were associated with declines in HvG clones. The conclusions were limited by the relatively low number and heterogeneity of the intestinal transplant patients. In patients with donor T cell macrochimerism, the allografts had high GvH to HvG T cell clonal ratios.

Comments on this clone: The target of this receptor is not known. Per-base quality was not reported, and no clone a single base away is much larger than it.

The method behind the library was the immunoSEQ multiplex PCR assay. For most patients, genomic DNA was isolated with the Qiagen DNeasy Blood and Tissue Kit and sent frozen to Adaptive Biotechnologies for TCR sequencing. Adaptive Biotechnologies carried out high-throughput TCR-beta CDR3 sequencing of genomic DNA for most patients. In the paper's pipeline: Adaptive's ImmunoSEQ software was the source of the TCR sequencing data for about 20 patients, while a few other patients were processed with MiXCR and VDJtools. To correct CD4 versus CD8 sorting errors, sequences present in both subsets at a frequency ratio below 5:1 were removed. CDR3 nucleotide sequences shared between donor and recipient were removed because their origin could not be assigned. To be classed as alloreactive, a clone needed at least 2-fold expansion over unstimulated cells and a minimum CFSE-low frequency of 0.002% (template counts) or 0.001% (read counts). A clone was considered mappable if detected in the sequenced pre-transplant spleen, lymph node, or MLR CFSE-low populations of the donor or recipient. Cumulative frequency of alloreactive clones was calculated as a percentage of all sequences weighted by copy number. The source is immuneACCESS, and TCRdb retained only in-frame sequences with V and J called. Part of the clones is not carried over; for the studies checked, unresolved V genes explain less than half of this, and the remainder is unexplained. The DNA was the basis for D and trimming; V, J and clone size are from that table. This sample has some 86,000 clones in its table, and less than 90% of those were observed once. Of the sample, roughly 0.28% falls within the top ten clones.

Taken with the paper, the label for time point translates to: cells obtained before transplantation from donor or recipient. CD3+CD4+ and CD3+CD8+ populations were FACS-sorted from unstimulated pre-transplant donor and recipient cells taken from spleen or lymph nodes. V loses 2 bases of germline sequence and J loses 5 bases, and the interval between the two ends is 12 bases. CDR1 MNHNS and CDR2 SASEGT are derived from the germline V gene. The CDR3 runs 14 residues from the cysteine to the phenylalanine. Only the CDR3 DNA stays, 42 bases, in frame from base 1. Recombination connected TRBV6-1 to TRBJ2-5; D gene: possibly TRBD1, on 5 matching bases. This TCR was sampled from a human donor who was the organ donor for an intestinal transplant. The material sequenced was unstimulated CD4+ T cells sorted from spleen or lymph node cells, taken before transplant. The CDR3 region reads CASSEWGRVETQYF. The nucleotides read TGTGCCAGCAGTGAATGGGGCAGGGTTGAGACCCAGTACTTC.